A selection of T cell receptor beta chains follows, all from one sample in a study of blood T cell repertoires in COVID-19. Assay used: immunoSEQ multiplex PCR; TCRdb lists only in-frame clones, some missing. The sample has around 69,000 clones; approximately 92% are singletons. The source material was peripheral blood. The receptors derive from a woman aged 50 to 65 with active COVID-19. Each CDR3 is given with its conserved first and last residue. A D gene is named only where the DNA matches it firmly. A clone size is listed for some rows: how often the clone was seen (once, few, many), or a class if it is expanded.

medium-sized	TRBJ2-7	TRBV25-1	NA	TGTGCCAGCAGTGAGACACACGAGCAGTACTTC	CASSETHEQYF
NA	TRBJ2-7	TRBV19	TRBD2	TGTGCCAGTAGTATTGGGACTATTGGGTCCTACGAGCAGTACTTC	CASSIGTIGSYEQYF
NA	TRBJ2-3	TRBV29-1	TRBD2	TGCAGCCTTAGAAATCGCAAAGCGGGAGGGGCAGATACGCAGTATTTT	CSLRNRKAGGADTQYF
NA	TRBJ1-5	TRBV7-8	TRBD1	TGTGCCAGCAGCAGGGACAGCTATAGCAATCAGCCCCAGCATTTT	CASSRDSYSNQPQHF
NA	TRBJ2-5	TRBV28	NA	TGTGCCAGCAGTGGCCTCCGGGACTACCAAGAGACCCAGTACTTC	CASSGLRDYQETQYF
few	TRBJ2-3	TRBV3-1/TRBV3-2	NA	TGTGCCAGCCGGGCGAGGGCGGATACGCAGTATTTT	CASRARADTQYF
NA	TRBJ2-7	TRBV3-1/TRBV3-2	TRBD2	TGTGCCAGCAGCCAAGTCGGAACTAGCGGAGCTAGCTCCTACGAGCAGTACTTC	CASSQVGTSGASSYEQYF
NA	TRBJ2-3	TRBV24-1	NA	TGTGCCACCAGTGATCCGGTAGCGGGCACAGATACGCAGTATTTT	CATSDPVAGTDTQYF
NA	TRBJ2-3	TRBV11-2	TRBD1	TGTGCCAGCAGCTCTTTGAGGGCTACCGGGACAGGCCGAATGAATACGCAGTATTTT	CASSSLRATGTGRMNTQYF
NA	TRBJ2-3	TRBV2	NA	TGTGCCAGCAGTTGGAATAGCGGCCGCACAGATACGCAGTATTTT	CASSWNSGRTDTQYF
NA	TRBJ2-5	TRBV6-5	NA	TGTGCCAGCAGGCCCTCTGGGACATCTATGACCCAGTACTTC	CASRPSGTSMTQYF
NA	TRBJ2-7	TRBV18	TRBD1	TGTGCCAGCTCACCATCCCTGACAGGGGGCGAGCAGTACTTC	CASSPSLTGGEQYF
NA	TRBJ1-1	TRBV2	NA	TGTGCCAGCAGTGAGAGGGCTGAAGCTTTCTTT	CASSERAEAFF
NA	TRBJ1-6	TRBV10-3	NA	TGTGCCACCGCCTGGGACAAGACGACAAATTCACCCCTCCACTTT	CATAWDKTTNSPLHF
NA	TRBJ2-1	TRBV24-1	NA	TGTGCCACCAGTGATCCCCCGGTCAATGAGCAGTTCTTC	CATSDPPVNEQFF
NA	TRBJ1-5	TRBV2	NA	TGTGCCAGCAGTACCCTGGGGGGGAGCAATCAGCCCCAGCATTTT	CASSTLGGSNQPQHF
NA	TRBJ2-7	TRBV7-3	NA	TGTGCCAGCAGCCCTAGCTCGGCGAACTCCTACGAGCAGTACTTC	CASSPSSANSYEQYF
NA	TRBJ1-5	TRBV6-1	NA	TGTGCCAGCAGTGGACGGCTTGTCGGGAACTTCAATCAGCCCCAGCATTTT	CASSGRLVGNFNQPQHF
NA	TRBJ2-3	TRBV5-1	NA	TGCGCCAGCAGCTTGATGCCGCGAGCCGATACGCAGTATTTT	CASSLMPRADTQYF
NA	TRBJ1-3	TRBV27	NA	TGTGCCAGCAGTGCCGGAGGATGGTTGGGGAACACCATATATTTT	CASSAGGWLGNTIYF
NA	TRBJ2-1	TRBV19	TRBD2	TGTGCCAGTAGTATCGGGGGCAGGACTAGCGGTTCCTACAATGAGCAGTTCTTC	CASSIGGRTSGSYNEQFF
many	TRBJ2-5	TRBV3-1/TRBV3-2	TRBD1	TGTGCCAGCAGCCAATCCGGGACAGGGGGCTTGGAGACCCAGTACTTC	CASSQSGTGGLETQYF
NA	TRBJ2-3	TRBV4-1	TRBD2	TGCGCCAGCAGCTCAGGACTAGCGGGAAACACAGATACGCAGTATTTT	CASSSGLAGNTDTQYF
NA	TRBJ2-5	TRBV10-1	TRBD1	TGCGCCAGCAGCAGGGACAGGAGGCAAGAGACCCAGTACTTC	CASSRDRRQETQYF
NA	TRBJ2-2	TRBV7-3	NA	TGTGCCAGCAGCCCCCGGGACACCGGGGAGCTGTTTTTT	CASSPRDTGELFF
NA	TRBJ2-2	TRBV9	NA	TGTGCCAGCAGCGTAGACGGGTCGAACACCGGGGAGCTGTTTTTT	CASSVDGSNTGELFF
NA	TRBJ1-1	TRBV28	TRBD1	TGTGCCAGCAGTTTAGTCGCAGGGGGCGCTCACACTGAAGCTTTCTTT	CASSLVAGGAHTEAFF
NA	TRBJ2-1	TRBV28	NA	TGTGCCAGCAGTTTACTTAGCGGAACGAGCTCCTACAATGAGCAGTTCTTC	CASSLLSGTSSYNEQFF
once	TRBJ2-1	TRBV15	TRBD2	TGTGCCACCAGCAGAGATCTAGCGGGGGTCTACAATGAGCAGTTCTTC	CATSRDLAGVYNEQFF
NA	TRBJ1-4	TRBV18	TRBD1	TGTGCCAGCTCACCACCGGGACAGGGAGAAAAACTGTTTTTT	CASSPPGQGEKLFF
NA	TRBJ2-3	TRBV30	TRBD2	TGTGCCGGATCAAAACCGGCTAGCGGGATTACGCAGTATTTT	CAGSKPASGITQYF
NA	TRBJ2-1	TRBV18	TRBD1	TGTGCCAGCTCACCAGCGACAGGGAACTCCTACAATGAGCAGTTCTTC	CASSPATGNSYNEQFF
NA	TRBJ1-4	TRBV4-2	NA	TGTGCCAGCAGCCAAGAGTACAGGGCAAATGAAAAACTGTTTTTT	CASSQEYRANEKLFF
NA	TRBJ1-5	TRBV19	NA	TGTGCCAGTACCCGACTCAATCAGCCCCAGCATTTT	CASTRLNQPQHF
once	TRBJ2-7	TRBV2	TRBD1	TGTGCCAGCAGAGGACAGGGTAGCTCCTACGAGCAGTACTTC	CASRGQGSSYEQYF
NA	TRBJ2-5	TRBV10-3	TRBD2	TGTGCCATGAGTAAAGGACTAGCGGTAGGAAGGGAGACCCAGTACTTC	CAMSKGLAVGRETQYF
NA	TRBJ2-4	TRBV25-1	NA	TGTGCCAGCAGTGAATATCGGGGGAGTGCGAACATTCAGTACTTC	CASSEYRGSANIQYF
once	TRBJ1-3	TRBV15	NA	TGTGCCACCAGCAGACCATTCGACAGCCTGCCTGGAAACACCATATATTTT	CATSRPFDSLPGNTIYF
NA	TRBJ2-3	TRBV28	NA	TGTGCCAGCAGTCCCGGGACTGCTACTAATACGCAGTATTTT	CASSPGTATNTQYF
NA	TRBJ1-1	TRBV9	NA	TGTGCCAGCAGCTCCAGGCCTATGAACACTGAAGCTTTCTTT	CASSSRPMNTEAFF
NA	TRBJ1-2	TRBV24-1	NA	TGTGCCACCAGTTCGAGTACCTATGGCTACACCTTC	CATSSSTYGYTF
NA	TRBJ2-1	TRBV7-3	TRBD1	TGTGCCAGCAGCTCAAGGGGTGGCAGGGGGACCTACAATGAGCAGTTCTTC	CASSSRGGRGTYNEQFF
NA	TRBJ2-2	TRBV7-3	TRBD2	TGTGCCAGCAGCTTAGCCCCGAGAGCGGGAGACACCGGGGAGCTGTTTTTT	CASSLAPRAGDTGELFF
NA	TRBJ2-3	TRBV29-1	TRBD1	TGCAGCGCACGGGACAGCGCAGATACGCAGTATTTT	CSARDSADTQYF
NA	TRBJ2-5	TRBV30	TRBD2	TGTGCCTGGAGTGTACGCACTAGCGGAAGCCAAGAGACCCAGTACTTC	CAWSVRTSGSQETQYF
NA	TRBJ2-7	TRBV7-5	NA	TGTGCCAGAAGCCGAGGGACTAGCGGTAGCTCCTACGAGCAGTACTTC	CARSRGTSGSSYEQYF
NA	TRBJ2-4	TRBV19	TRBD1	TGTGCCAGTAGTCCAGGGACAGGGACCAAAAACATTCAGTACTTC	CASSPGTGTKNIQYF
NA	TRBJ1-2	TRBV11-2	TRBD1	TGTGCCAGCAGCTTCGGGACAGTCGGTGGCTACACCTTC	CASSFGTVGGYTF
NA	TRBJ2-5	TRBV28	NA	TGTGCCAGCAGTTTTAATGGGGGGCAAGAGACCCAGTACTTC	CASSFNGGQETQYF
NA	TRBJ1-4	TRBV19	TRBD1	TGTGCCAGTCTCCGGGGGCAGGGGGATGAAAAACTGTTTTTT	CASLRGQGDEKLFF
NA	TRBJ2-6	TRBV27	NA	TGTGCCAGCAGCCGCGACTCTGGGGCCAACGTCCTGACTTTC	CASSRDSGANVLTF
NA	TRBJ2-5	TRBV7-9	NA	TGTGCCAGCAGCGAACTCGGACAGCCCCAAGAGACCCAGTACTTC	CASSELGQPQETQYF
NA	TRBJ2-1	TRBV7-9	TRBD2	TGTGCCAGCAGCCCGCGGGGGGGCGGGGCCTACAATGAGCAGTTCTTC	CASSPRGGGAYNEQFF
NA	TRBJ2-6	TRBV6-5	NA	TGTGCCAGCGTCGAAGGGGCTGGGGCCAACGTCCTGACTTTC	CASVEGAGANVLTF